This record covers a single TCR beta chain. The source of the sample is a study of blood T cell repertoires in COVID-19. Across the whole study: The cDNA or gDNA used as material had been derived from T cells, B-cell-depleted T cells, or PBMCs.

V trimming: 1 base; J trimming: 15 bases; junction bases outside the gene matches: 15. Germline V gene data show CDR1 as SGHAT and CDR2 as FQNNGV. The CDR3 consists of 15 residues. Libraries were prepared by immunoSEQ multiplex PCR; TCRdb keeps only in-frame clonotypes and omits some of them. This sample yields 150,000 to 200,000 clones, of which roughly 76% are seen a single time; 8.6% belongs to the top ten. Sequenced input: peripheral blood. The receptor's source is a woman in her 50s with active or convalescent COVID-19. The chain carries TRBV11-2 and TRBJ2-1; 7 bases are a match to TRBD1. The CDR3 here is CASSLAPVSDRPLFF. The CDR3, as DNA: TGTGCCAGCAGCTTAGCGCCCGTTTCGGACAGGCCCCTGTTCTTC.